This record concerns one TCR beta chain sequence. The V and J ends lost 2 bases and 4 bases, in that order; junction bases with no gene match: 5. The CDR3 runs 13 residues. The V gene's germline CDR1 is SQVTM and CDR2 ANQGSEA. The record originates from a study of somatic mutations in cytotoxic T cells in rheumatoid arthritis. TCRdb keeps only in-frame clones here, not all; method: immunoSEQ multiplex PCR. The table includes tens of thousands of clones, about 80% detected once. V and J are TRBV29-1 and TRBJ2-7; TRBD1 agrees at 7 bases. Sequences were obtained from CD8+ T cells sorted from blood. This receptor was taken from a man aged 40-49 years in good health. As DNA, the CDR3 is TGCAGCGTTGAAACCGGACAGGCTTACGAGCAGTACTTC. Protein product: CSVETGQAYEQYF.